A single sample is the source of the 24 T cell receptor beta chains below, sequenced in a study of lymphopenia after photon versus proton radiotherapy. The assay was immunoSEQ multiplex PCR, and TCRdb's table has in-frame clones only and misses some. Counted here are roughly 76,000 clones, under 95% occurring once; the ten biggest clones make up 2.2%. The sample consisted of peripheral blood, taken from a patient treated with photon-based radiotherapy. The source is a woman aged 40 to 55 with cholangiocarcinoma.

The count of this clone is one. This chain links TRBV28 with TRBJ2-1, with 9 bases lining up with TRBD1. V gave up 5 bases and J gave up 6 bases; unmatched junction bases: 14. The germline V gene encodes CDR1 MDHEN and CDR2 SYDVKM. CDR3 length equals 17 residues. This chain's CDR3 is CASSAFPGTGTLNEQFF. CDR3 nucleotides: TGTGCCAGCAGTGCCTTCCCCGGGACAGGGACACTCAATGAGCAGTTCTTC.

The V gene is TRBV18, the J gene TRBJ1-2, with TRBD1 matching 10 bases. Germline V CDR1 and CDR2: KGHSH, LQKENI. V lost 3 bases and J lost 8; bases outside the gene matches: 9. The CDR3 runs 15 residues. The CDR3 region is CASSPSGTGVKGYTF. CDR3 bases: TGTGCCAGCTCACCTTCGGGGACAGGGGTGAAAGGCTACACCTTC. The full variable domain, with the rest looked up from reference TRBV18 and TRBJ1-2, is NAGVMQNPRHLVRRRGQEARLRCSPMKGHSHVYWYRQLPEEGLKFMVYLQKENIIDESGMPKERFSAEFPKEGPSILRIQQVVRGDSAAYFCASSPSGTGVKGYTFGSGTRLTVV.

The chain links TRBV13 to TRBJ1-3; 7 bases fit TRBD1. The CDR3 loop spans 15 amino acids. Germline lookup yields CDR1 PRHDT and CDR2 FYEKMQ (reference sequence). J gave up 0 bases and V 5 bases, and 4 bases lay outside the gene matches. CDR3 amino acids: CASSPQGGSGNTIYF. CDR3 coding DNA: TGTGCCAGCAGCCCCCAGGGGGGCTCTGGAAACACCATATATTTT.

The rearrangement links TRBV27 to TRBJ1-2; 9 nucleotides align to TRBD1. Per the germline V gene, CDR1 is MNHEY and CDR2 is SMNVEV (reference sequence). CDR3 length equals 14 residues. The V gene end was trimmed by 7 bases and the J gene end by 4 bases; junction bases not matched to a gene: 7. The CDR3 nucleotides are TGTGCCAGCAAGGAGGGGACAGGGTTCTATGGCTACACCTTC. Its translation is CASKEGTGFYGYTF.

The chain combines TRBV29-1 with TRBJ1-1, with 7 bases identical to TRBD1. V shed 6 bases and J 1 base; nucleotides not matched to a gene: 8. Germline V gene lookup returns CDR1 SQVTM and CDR2 ANQGSEA. CDR3 size: 14 residues. For the CDR3, the DNA is TGCAGCGTGGAACCAGGGGGGACGAACACTGAAGCTTTCTTT. It encodes CSVEPGGTNTEAFF.

This rearrangement joins TRBV6-5 to TRBJ1-2; D gene unclear. This CDR3 has 15 residues. Trimming took off 6 bases at V and 4 bases at J, with 18 bases between the two ends. The germline V gene encodes CDR1 MNHEY and CDR2 SVGAGI. DNA of the CDR3: TGTGCCAGCAGCCGCACGTGGCAGGTCCTCTATGGCTACACCTTC. Protein product: CASSRTWQVLYGYTF.

The chain joins TRBV10-3 to TRBJ1-5, with unresolved D. There are 13 residues in the CDR3. Trimming cost V 5 bases and J 4 bases, with 9 bases left between them. Germline CDR1 reads ENHRY; CDR2 reads SYGVKD. As DNA, the CDR3 is TGTGCCATCAGTATCGGTGGGAATCAGCCCCAGCATTTT. Its protein product is CAISIGGNQPQHF.

The V and J genes are TRBV7-6 and TRBJ2-2; perhaps TRBD2 as D (6 bases). From germline, CDR1 is SGHVS and CDR2 FNYEAQ. V was clipped by 1 base and J by 5 bases, with 8 bases between them. The CDR3 covers 14 residues. CDR3: CASSLDLATGELFF. The CDR3 DNA follows: TGTGCCAGCAGCTTAGATCTAGCGACCGGGGAGCTGTTTTTT. Combining the CDR3 with reference TRBV7-6 and TRBJ2-2 gives the whole variable domain GAGVSQSPRYKVTKRGQDVALRCDPISGHVSLYWYRQALGQGPEFLTYFNYEAQQDKSGLPNDRFSAERPEGSISTLTIQRTEQRDSAMYRCASSLDLATGELFFGEGSRLTVL.

The V gene is TRBV28, the J gene TRBJ1-1, with D tentatively TRBD1 (5 bases). This CDR3 has 16 residues. The V gene's germline CDR1 is MDHEN and CDR2 SYDVKM. The ends were cut back, 8 bases at V and 2 bases at J, with 21 bases in the middle. CDR3 region: CASQRKGSVSNTEAFF. The CDR3 nucleotides read TGTGCCAGCCAACGGAAGGGGTCTGTGAGTAACACTGAAGCTTTCTTT.

This chain joins TRBV25-1 and TRBJ2-1, with D maybe TRBD2 (6 bases). CDR1 and CDR2 (germline): MGHDK, SYGVNS. V dropped 1 base and J dropped 7 bases, with 11 bases sitting between them. This CDR3 is built from 14 residues. The CDR3 DNA sequence: TGTGCCAGCAGTGAATGGGGGGTAGGAAATGAGCAGTTCTTC. Translation gives CASSEWGVGNEQFF. Full variable domain (rest looked up from reference TRBV25-1 and TRBJ2-1): EADIYQTPRYLVIGTGKKITLECSQTMGHDKMYWYQQDPGMELHLIHYSYGVNSTEKGDLSSESTVSRIRTEHFPLTLESARPSHTSQYLCASSEWGVGNEQFFGPGTRLTVL.

The chain carries TRBV9 and TRBJ1-6; tentative D call: TRBD1 (5 bases). The CDR3 extends over 14 amino acids. Germline V gives CDR1 SGDLS, CDR2 YYNGEE. Trimming removed 4 bases at V and 6 bases at J, with 11 bases between. CDR3 region: CASSLPGPNSPLHF. DNA for the CDR3: TGTGCCAGCAGCTTGCCGGGACCTAATTCACCCCTCCACTTT.

This sequence joins TRBV7-8 and TRBJ1-1; D ambiguous. From germline, CDR1 is SGHVS and CDR2 FQNEAQ. V lost 8 bases and J 3 bases, leaving 13 bases between the germline ends. CDR3 length: 13 residues. The CDR3 loop reads CASLRVPDTEAFF. CDR3 nucleotide sequence: TGTGCCAGCTTAAGGGTGCCTGACACTGAAGCTTTCTTT.

V gene TRBV19 combines with J gene TRBJ2-7; TRBD1 is a possible D gene (6 bases). CDR1 is LNHDA, CDR2 SQIVND, per germline (reference sequence). The CDR3 runs to 12 residues. The V end was cut by 6 bases, the J end by 4 bases, with 10 bases between. CDR3 region: CASSRGQYEQYF. DNA for the CDR3: TGTGCCAGTAGCCGGGGACAATACGAGCAGTACTTC.

The chain is built from TRBV7-9 and TRBJ2-7; TRBD1 agrees at 7 bases. From germline, CDR1 is SEHNR and CDR2 FQNEAQ (reference sequence). The CDR3 covers 12 residues. J was trimmed by 2 bases and V by 6 bases; bases with no gene match: 1. As DNA, the CDR3 is TGTGCCAGCAGGGGACAGACCTACGAGCAGTACTTC. Its protein product is CASRGQTYEQYF.

The chain is built from TRBV10-3 and TRBJ1-1; D is ambiguous. CDR1 is ENHRY, CDR2 SYGVKD, per germline. V lost 0 bases and J lost 4, with 9 bases in between. CDR3 length equals 14 residues. CDR3 nucleotides: TGTGCCATCAGTGAGTCAGAGGGAGGCACTGAAGCTTTCTTT. Amino acid sequence: CAISESEGGTEAFF.

Here the CDR3 reads CASSSSPSGGTSTGELFF. The DNA for the CDR3 is TGTGCCAGCAGCTCCAGTCCTAGCGGGGGTACGAGCACCGGGGAGCTGTTTTTT. The chain couples TRBV7-3 to TRBJ2-2; 10 bases line up with TRBD2. Looked up from germline, CDR1 is SGHTA and CDR2 is FQGTGA. The CDR3 runs 18 residues. The V gene end was trimmed by 4 bases and the J gene end by 4 bases; junction bases not matched to a gene: 12.

V gene TRBV5-1 combines with J gene TRBJ1-4; unclear D gene. CDR1 is SGHRS and CDR2 is YFSETQ in the germline V gene. The CDR3 contains 15 residues. Trimming stripped 0 bases from V and 0 bases from J, with 6 bases between. The chain's CDR3 is CASSLDGATNEKLFF. CDR3 DNA sequence: TGCGCCAGCAGCTTGGATGGAGCAACTAATGAAAAACTGTTTTTT.

The chain has TRBV5-1 and TRBJ2-5; 13 bases line up with TRBD2. With V trimmed by 6 bases and J by 4 bases, 6 bases remained unmatched. Germline CDR1 reads SGHRS; CDR2 reads YFSETQ. The CDR3 has 15 residues. CDR3 loop: CASTGRLAGGETQYF. DNA of the CDR3: TGCGCCAGCACCGGTCGACTAGCGGGGGGAGAGACCCAGTACTTC. The full variable domain, with the rest looked up from reference TRBV5-1 and TRBJ2-5, is KAGVTQTPRYLIKTRGQQVTLSCSPISGHRSVSWYQQTPGQGLQFLFEYFSETQRNKGNFPGRFSGRQFSNSRSEMNVSTLELGDSALYLCASTGRLAGGETQYFGPGTRLLVL.

This clone was seen just once. The chain employs TRBV7-3 and TRBJ2-3; D is unresolved. The CDR3 consists of 13 residues. Trimming took 5 bases from V and 4 from J, leaving 10 bases between them. CDR1 is SGHTA, CDR2 FQGTGA, per germline. The CDR3 DNA sequence: TGTGCCAGCAGCCTAAAGGGTGCAGATACGCAGTATTTT. Amino acids: CASSLKGADTQYF.

The chain uses TRBV2 and TRBJ1-5; perhaps TRBD1 as D (6 bases). The ends were cut back, 3 bases at V and 4 bases at J, with 10 bases in the middle. The CDR3 extends over 14 amino acids. Germline values: CDR1 SNHLY, CDR2 FYNNEI. The CDR3 coding sequence is TGTGCCAGCAGTGAGATAGGACAGAATCAGCCCCAGCATTTT. Translation: CASSEIGQNQPQHF.

V and J are TRBV19 and TRBJ2-7, with TRBD2 matching 9 bases. V shed 7 bases, J shed 6 bases, and the junction held 4 bases outside the gene matches. Per the germline V gene, CDR1 is LNHDA and CDR2 is SQIVND (reference sequence). This CDR3 has 12 amino acids. CDR3 sequence (DNA): TGTGCCAGTACCGGGACTAGCTTCGAGCAGTACTTC. It specifies CASTGTSFEQYF.

The rearrangement joins TRBV30 to TRBJ1-6; TRBD1 might be the D (6 bases). V was cut by 3 bases and J by 7 bases, with 10 bases left in between. The CDR3 covers 13 residues. Germline CDR1 is GTSNPN and CDR2 is SVGIG (reference sequence). The CDR3 reads CAWRQGWNSPLHF. CDR3 DNA: TGTGCCTGGAGACAGGGATGGAATTCACCCCTCCACTTT.

The CDR3 loop reads CASSSLRGLANTEAFF. The CDR3 DNA sequence: TGTGCCAGCAGTTCCCTGCGCGGCTTGGCGAACACTGAAGCTTTCTTT. The chain joins TRBV2 to TRBJ1-1; D is uncertain. The germline gives CDR1 SNHLY, CDR2 FYNNEI. V lost 5 bases and J 1 base, leaving 17 bases between the germline ends. The CDR3 length is 16 residues.

The chain employs TRBV7-2 and TRBJ1-2; D call uncertain. Germline V gene data show CDR1 as SGHTA and CDR2 as FQGNSA. The CDR3 extends over 11 amino acids. Trimming left V 2 bases short and J 2 bases short, with 0 bases between. CDR3 DNA sequence: TGTGCCAGCAGCTTAAACTATGGCTACACCTTC. Translation gives CASSLNYGYTF. The variable domain in full, with the rest retrieved from reference TRBV7-2 and TRBJ1-2, is GAGVSQSPSNKVTEKGKDVELRCDPISGHTALYWYRQSLGQGLEFLIYFQGNSAPDKSGLPSDRFSAERTGGSVSTLTIQRTQQEDSAVYLCASSLNYGYTFGSGTRLTVV.